This T cell receptor beta chain is from a study of memory CD4+ T cells and cytomegalovirus serostatus. Study details: This sample comes from healthy Belgian adults, under 10 CMV seropositive, 20 to 25 seronegative.

Repertoires were generated with immunoSEQ multiplex PCR, while TCRdb's copy carries only in-frame clones and drops some. The data hold about 58,000 clones, with under 90% observed a single time. CDR1 is MNHEY, CDR2 SVGAGI, per germline. V was pared by 2 bases and J by 3 bases, with 11 bases between. The CDR3 has 14 amino acids. The sort gate was single viable CD3+CD4+CD8-CD45RO+ cells for memory CD4+ T cells. After thawing, CD4+ T cells were positively selected. Sequencing used memory CD4+ T cells from blood. The chain recombines TRBV6-5 with TRBJ2-7, with a tentative D call TRBD2 (5 bases). The receptor comes from an adult in good health and CMV-seronegative. Some clones in this sample may be carry-over from other donors' samples. The DNA for the CDR3 is TGTGCCAGCAGTTACAGCGGAAATAACTACGAGCAGTACTTC. Residues: CASSYSGNNYEQYF.